This T cell receptor beta chain was observed in a study of shared clonotypes between healthy human individuals. Regarding the study as a whole: The small donor group covered limited genetic and exposure diversity.

There were only Caucasian adults among the donors, and all lived in Nashville, Tennessee. About this clone: Its antigen is as yet unknown.

The germline V gene has CDR1 SGHVS and CDR2 FQNEAQ. This CDR3 is built from 14 residues. V trimming: 1 base; J trimming: 7 bases; junction bases outside the gene matches: 6. Genomic DNA of every subset was divided equally among multiple immunoSEQ plates. Profiled with immunoSEQ multiplex PCR; TCRdb holds only in-frame clones, not every one. The sample records 470,000 or so clones, about 72% being singletons. The sequencing sample was made of PBMCs. J is TRBJ1-2 and V is TRBV7-8; 7 nucleotides align to TRBD1. The receptor comes from a woman in her thirties or forties in good health. Some clones in this sample may be carry-over from other donors' samples. The DNA of the CDR3 is TGTGCCAGCAGCTTAGGAGGGGGCTGGAGTGGCTACACCTTC. Translated, it gives CASSLGGGWSGYTF. Using reference TRBV7-8 and TRBJ1-2 for the parts outside the CDR3, the full variable domain is GAGVSQSPRYKVAKRGQDVALRCDPISGHVSLFWYQQALGQGPEFLTYFQNEAQLDKSGLPSDRFFAERPEGSVSTLKIQRTQQEDSAVYLCASSLGGGWSGYTFGSGTRLTVV.